This T cell receptor (beta chain) is from a study of cytomegalovirus exposure and HLA in healthy donors. Regarding the study as a whole: Owing to their indistinguishability, certain V segments, notably TRBV6-2 and TRBV6-3, were excluded. Associated with cytomegalovirus, according to the listing, were 150 to 200 TCR beta chains.

PCR used 60 Vbeta primers and 13 Jbeta primers. Repertoires were generated with immunoSEQ multiplex PCR, while TCRdb's copy carries only in-frame clones and drops some. The sample has approximately 150,000 clones, 84% seen once. About this clone itself: The antigen remains undetermined.

The CDR3 has 18 residues. Trimming pared 0 bases from V and 3 bases from J, leaving 18 bases between. In germline, CDR1 is SGHAT, CDR2 FQNNGV. Material: PBMCs. The V and J genes are TRBV11-2 and TRBJ1-3, with D possibly being TRBD1 (5 bases). This clonotype was sampled from a man younger than 40 in good health and CMV-seronegative. The chain's CDR3 is CASSLDLRTGFDGNTIYF. The DNA of the CDR3 is TGTGCCAGCAGCTTAGATCTCCGTACAGGCTTCGATGGAAACACCATATATTTT.